A single sample is the source of the 10 T cell receptor beta chains below, sequenced in a study of shared clonotypes between healthy human individuals. Profiling relied on immunoSEQ multiplex PCR, and the TCRdb table lists in-frame clones only, not all of them. The sample yields some 470,000 clones, over 65% seen once. Sequencing was done on a sample of PBMCs. The receptors stem from a woman between 35 and 50 years old in good health. Some clones in this sample may be carry-over from other donors' samples.

In regard to this clone: A far larger clone differs by one base, so this is likely a read error. This chain joins TRBV30 and TRBJ2-2; TRBD2 aligns across 11 bases. Germline assignment: CDR1 GTSNPN and CDR2 SVGIG (reference sequence). The length of the CDR3 is 17 residues. Here the CDR3 reads CASNPTSGMVRTGEPFF. DNA of the CDR3: TGTGCCTCAAACCCGACTAGCGGGATGGTTCGCACCGGGGAGCCGTTTTTT.

In this sample, this clone is medium-sized. This specimen includes other DNA sequences encoding the same CDR3. The chain has TRBV4-1 and TRBJ2-1, with 9 bases matching TRBD2. Per the germline V gene, CDR1 is MGHRA and CDR2 is YSYEKL. V lost 0 bases, J lost 0 bases, and 0 bases stayed unmatched. The CDR3 loop spans 16 amino acids. CDR3 protein: CASSQETSGSYNEQFF. The CDR3 coding sequence is TGCGCCAGCAGCCAAGAGACTAGCGGCTCCTACAATGAGCAGTTCTTC.

This chain links TRBV7-2 with TRBJ2-3; a weak D match, TRBD1 (5 bases). In germline, CDR1 is SGHTA, CDR2 FQGNSA. Trimming removed 6 bases at V and 7 bases at J, with 11 bases between. The CDR3 totals 12 residues. The CDR3 loop reads CASSFRGNTQYF. In DNA, the CDR3 is TGTGCCAGCAGTTTTAGGGGAAATACGCAGTATTTT. Complete variable domain (other parts from reference TRBV7-2 and TRBJ2-3): GAGVSQSPSNKVTEKGKDVELRCDPISGHTALYWYRQSLGQGLEFLIYFQGNSAPDKSGLPSDRFSAERTGGSVSTLTIQRTQQEDSAVYLCASSFRGNTQYFGPGTRLTVL.

The rearrangement joins TRBV9 to TRBJ2-2; D possibly corresponds to TRBD2 (5 bases). This CDR3 contains 14 residues. The germline gives CDR1 SGDLS, CDR2 YYNGEE. V was trimmed by 1 base and J by 4 bases, leaving 8 bases between them. The CDR3 DNA sequence: TGTGCCAGCAGCGTAATGGGGAGCACCGGGGAGCTGTTTTTT. It encodes CASSVMGSTGELFF.

The V gene is TRBV5-8, the J gene TRBJ2-5; D might be TRBD2 (6 bases). The better agreement between TRBJ2-7 and the DNA end casts doubt on the J call. The CDR3 spans 13 residues. Germline V gives CDR1 SGHTS, CDR2 YDEGEE. The CDR3 sequence is CASSLRGSYEQYF. The CDR3 coding sequence is TGTGCCAGCAGCTTGCGGGGGTCCTACGAGCAGTACTTC.

The chain employs TRBV5-6 and TRBJ2-1; no firm D call. The CDR3 has 13 residues. Germline V CDR1 and CDR2: SGHDT, YYEEEE. Trimming shortened V by 1 base and J by 6 bases, and 8 bases separated the two germline ends. The CDR3 spells CASSLYTLNEQFF. The CDR3 coding sequence is TGTGCCAGCAGCTTGTATACACTCAATGAGCAGTTCTTC.

The V call is TRBV27, the J call TRBJ2-1; TRBD1 agrees at 10 bases. The CDR3 covers 14 residues. The germline gives CDR1 MNHEY, CDR2 SMNVEV (reference sequence). V was pared by 11 bases and J by 4 bases, with 8 bases of the junction left unmatched. CDR3 sequence reads: CASRQGQGYNEQFF. CDR3 bases: TGTGCCTCCCGGCAGGGACAGGGGTACAATGAGCAGTTCTTC.

This clone was seen only a few times. The chain is built from TRBV6-9 and TRBJ2-5, with 9 bases identical to TRBD2. Germline assignment: CDR1 MNHGY and CDR2 SVAAGI. V shed 8 bases, J shed 5 bases, and the junction held 9 bases outside the gene matches. CDR3 size: 14 residues. This CDR3 reads CASHLAGRWETQYF. The CDR3 coding sequence is TGTGCCAGCCATCTAGCGGGAAGATGGGAGACCCAGTACTTC.

V and J are TRBV9 and TRBJ2-7; weak D call: TRBD1 (6 bases). The ends were cut back, 3 bases at V and 4 bases at J, with 11 bases in the middle. The CDR3 is made up of 13 amino acids. Germline V lookup: CDR1 SGDLS, CDR2 YYNGEE. CDR3 sequence reads: CASSGNRAYEQYF. In DNA, the CDR3 is TGTGCCAGCAGCGGCAACAGGGCTTACGAGCAGTACTTC.

About this clone: At one boundary the junction diverges from the germline segment, which might be a read error. The chain combines TRBV5-1 with TRBJ2-7, with D perhaps TRBD1 or TRBD2 (6 bases each). Germline CDR1 is SGHRS and CDR2 is YFSETQ. The CDR3 totals 15 residues. CDR3 nucleotides: TGCGCCAGCAGCTCGGCGACGGGGGCCGCCTACGGGCAGTACTTC. Residues: CASSSATGAAYGQYF.